Listed here is a single T cell receptor (beta chain). Clones were sequenced by immunoSEQ multiplex PCR, and TCRdb holds only the in-frame ones, with some missing. The sample carries roughly 73,000 clones, 93% recorded once. There are 13 residues in the CDR3. Germline lookup yields CDR1 ENHRY and CDR2 SYGVKD. V was pared by 6 bases and J by 0 bases, with 8 bases between. These data come from a study of technical replicates of blood from several donors. The origin of this receptor is a human donor in good health. The sequencing sample was made of T cells isolated from PBMCs. This sequence joins TRBV10-3 and TRBJ1-1, with TRBD1 as a possible D gene (6 bases). The CDR3 region is CAIRDSMNTEAFF. CDR3 coding DNA: TGTGCCATCAGGGACAGCATGAACACTGAAGCTTTCTTT.